The rows below give T cell receptor beta chains drawn from one sample of a study of tumor and adjacent non-tumor tissue in lung cancer. A single record per CDR3 protein comes from TCRdb applying MiXCR to the multiplex PCR reads. The sample lists 65,000 to 90,000 distinct CDR3 sequences, roughly 80% occurring once. Sequenced: lung tumor tissue. Receptor source: a woman between 45 and 60 years old with non-small cell lung cancer. Both conserved end residues are part of each CDR3. A D gene is named only where the DNA matches it firmly. Some rows have no size entry. The others give once, few or many, or a class for an expanded clone.

v_call	clone_size	d_call	cdr3_length	j_call	cdr3_aa	cdr3_nt
TRBV4-3	-	-	13	TRBJ1-5	CASSPILDQPQHF	TGCGCCAGCAGCCCAATCCTCGATCAGCCCCAGCATTTT
TRBV29-1	medium-sized	-	11	TRBJ2-5	CSVVQTETQYF	TGCAGCGTTGTCCAGACAGAGACCCAGTACTTC
TRBV6-2/TRBV6-3	-	-	16	TRBJ2-1	CASSFSGRLSYNEQLF	TGTGCCAGCAGTTTTAGTGGGAGACTCTCCTACAATGAGCAGTTATTC
TRBV11-1	-	TRBD1	14	TRBJ1-1	CANESRDRITQAFF	TGTGCCAACGAGTCCCGGGACAGGATAACTCAAGCTTTCTTT
TRBV20-1	-	-	13	TRBJ2-7	CSVNRRAGYEQYF	TGCAGTGTTAATCGTCGCGCGGGTTACGAGCAGTACTTC
TRBV4-3	-	TRBD2	17	TRBJ2-7	CASSQDFTTSGNYDQYF	TGCGCCAGCAGCCAAGATTTTACGACTAGCGGTAACTACGATCAGTACTTC
TRBV12-5	-	TRBD1	15	TRBJ2-1	CSSGLGQGRTNKQFF	TGTTCTAGTGGTTTAGGACAGGGGAGGACTAATAAGCAGTTCTTC
TRBV6-1	-	-	13	TRBJ2-7	CASSEGRIYEQYF	TGTGCCAGCAGTGAGGGCAGAATCTACGAGCAGTACTTT
TRBV4-1	-	-	17	TRBJ2-4	CASSQLPRDSQADIQNF	TGCGCCAGTAGCCAATTGCCCAGAGACAGCCAAGCGGACATTCAGAACTTC
TRBV12-3/TRBV12-4	-	TRBD2	14	TRBJ2-1	CATVKGLVVGEQFF	TGTGCCACCGTGAAGGGACTAGTGGTCGGTGAGCAGTTCTTC
TRBV28	once	TRBD2	15	TRBJ2-1	CVSSTGTNGRGEQFF	TGTGTCAGCAGTACCGGGACTAACGGGAGAGGGGAGCAGTTCTTC
TRBV11-3	-	TRBD1	16	TRBJ2-2	CASSGGTGVLAGELFF	TGTGCCAGCAGCGGCGGGACAGGGGTGTTAGCCGGGGAGCTGTTTTTT
TRBV6-5	-	-	14	TRBJ1-2	CASRSNRGSYGYTF	TGTGCCAGCAGGTCGAACAGAGGAAGCTATGGCTACACCTTC
TRBV20-1	many	TRBD2	17	TRBJ2-4	CSARVMVSGRSKNIQYF	TGCAGTGCTAGAGTTATGGTGAGCGGGAGGAGTAAAAACATTCAGTACTTC
TRBV29-1	-	-	15	TRBJ1-5	CRATRTISSIDTQHF	TGCCGCGCCACAAGGACTATATCTAGCATAGATACGCAGCATTTT
TRBV6-2/TRBV6-3	-	-	15	TRBJ1-5	CVGSLGPQLLQSQHF	TGTGTCGGCAGTTTAGGACCTCAACTCCTTCAGTCCCAGCATTTT
TRBV12-3/TRBV12-4	-	-	16	TRBJ2-1	CASTPLSGVGYKEQLF	TGTGCCAGCACTCCCCTATCGGGAGTAGGCTACAAAGAGCAGCTCTTC